Listed here are 24 T cell receptor beta chains from one sample, sequenced in a study of T cell responses to AZD1222 COVID-19 vaccine. Here immunoSEQ multiplex PCR was the method, and the copy in TCRdb shows in-frame clones only, minus some. The sample shows about 97,000 clones, over 75% of them seen only once. The sample in question was peripheral blood, obtained on day 0 of AZD1222 vaccination. These receptors came from an adult in good health.

J is TRBJ2-1 and V is TRBV6-5; D unclear. This CDR3 has 15 residues. The germline CDR1 and CDR2 sequences are MNHEY and SVGAGI. V was shortened by 5 bases and J by 8 bases, with 19 bases between the two germline ends. CDR3: CASSPAAARVYEQFF. In DNA, the CDR3 is TGTGCCAGCAGTCCCGCGGCTGCCCGGGTCTATGAGCAGTTCTTC.

The rearrangement uses TRBV6-4 and TRBJ1-1; possibly TRBD1 for D (6 bases). The CDR3 consists of 16 residues. Germline values: CDR1 MRHNA, CDR2 SNTAGT. V was shortened by 8 bases and J by 4 bases, with 23 bases between the two germline ends. Here the CDR3 reads CASSSSRTGLITEAFF. The CDR3 nucleotides are TGTGCCAGCTCATCGTCGAGAACAGGGCTGATCACTGAAGCTTTCTTT.

J is TRBJ1-4 and V is TRBV11-2; no clear D gene. The CDR3 length is 10 residues. With 8 bases removed from V and 5 bases from J, the gap between germline ends came to 3 bases. Germline-derived CDR1 and CDR2 are SGHAT and FQNNGV. CDR3 DNA: TGTGCCAGCGGGAATGAAAAACTGTTTTTT. Translated, it gives CASGNEKLFF.

The chain links TRBV3-1 (or the pseudogene TRBV3-2) to TRBJ2-1; 10 positions agree with TRBD1. This CDR3 spans 15 amino acids. Unmatched junction bases numbered 7, after V lost 5 bases and J lost 6 bases. CDR1 is LGHDT, CDR2 YNNKEL, per germline (reference sequence). The chain's CDR3 is CASSYDRGRFNEQFF. The CDR3 DNA reads TGTGCCAGCAGCTACGACAGGGGGCGGTTCAATGAGCAGTTCTTC.

CDR3 loop: CASSLSDQPQHF. CDR3 sequence (DNA): TGTGCCAGCAGTTTATCGGATCAGCCCCAGCATTTT. This chain uses TRBV28 with TRBJ1-5; D unclear. V lost 1 base and J lost 5, with 3 bases in between. The germline CDR1 and CDR2 sequences are MDHEN and SYDVKM. The CDR3 runs to 12 residues. The full variable domain, its missing parts supplied by reference TRBV28 and TRBJ1-5, is DVKVTQSSRYLVKRTGEKVFLECVQDMDHENMFWYRQDPGLGLRLIYFSYDVKMKEKGDIPEGYSVSREKKERFSLILESASTNQTSMYLCASSLSDQPQHFGDGTRLSIL.

The CDR3 region is CAISESALRNQPQHF. The CDR3 coding sequence is TGTGCCATCAGTGAGTCTGCCCTCCGCAATCAGCCCCAGCATTTT. The J gene is TRBJ1-5, the V gene TRBV10-3; D remains unclear. This CDR3 is 15 amino acids long. CDR1 and CDR2 from the germline V gene are ENHRY and SYGVKD. The V and J ends lost 0 bases and 2 bases respectively, with 8 bases between them.

The CDR3 DNA sequence: TGTGCCAGCAGTGGGGGCAGAACCTACGAGCAGTACTTC. This translates into CASSGGRTYEQYF. This chain joins TRBV2 and TRBJ2-7; TRBD1 might be the D (5 bases). Looked up from germline, CDR1 is SNHLY and CDR2 is FYNNEI. The CDR3 length is 13 residues. The V and J ends lost 4 bases and 2 bases respectively, with 9 bases between them.

The chain has TRBV13 and TRBJ1-3; D possibly corresponds to TRBD1 (5 bases). V was cut by 4 bases and J by 2 bases, with 12 bases left in between. Per germline, CDR1 PRHDT and CDR2 FYEKMQ (reference sequence). This CDR3 has 15 residues. The CDR3 spells CASSSVVGAGNTIYF. CDR3 bases: TGTGCCAGCAGCTCCGTGGTGGGGGCTGGAAACACCATATATTTT.

The V and J genes are TRBV29-1 and TRBJ1-4, with D hard to call. Germline-derived CDR1 and CDR2 are SQVTM and ANQGSEA. The V and J ends lost 2 bases and 4 bases respectively, with 2 bases between them. The CDR3 spans 11 residues. CDR3 amino acids: CSVEINEKLFF. In nucleotides, the CDR3 is TGCAGCGTTGAAATTAATGAAAAACTGTTTTTT.

The gene calls are TRBV2 and TRBJ2-3; D is possibly TRBD1 (6 bases). Germline assignment: CDR1 SNHLY and CDR2 FYNNEI. Trimming left V 6 bases short and J 5 bases short, with 6 bases between. CDR3 length: 11 amino acids. The CDR3 DNA sequence: TGTGCCAGCAGCAGGGGAGATACGCAGTATTTT. Translation: CASSRGDTQYF.

This rearrangement joins TRBV4-1 to TRBJ2-4; D is unclear. V lost 3 bases, J lost 6 bases, and 9 bases lay in between. Germline V gene data show CDR1 as MGHRA and CDR2 as YSYEKL. CDR3 size: 13 residues. As DNA, the CDR3 is TGCGCCAGCAGCCAGGGTCCGGGAAACATTCAGTACTTC. It encodes CASSQGPGNIQYF.

This clone was recorded once. The V gene is TRBV19, the J gene TRBJ1-5, with D possibly matching TRBD1 (6 bases). Germline V CDR1 and CDR2: LNHDA, SQIVND (reference sequence). This CDR3 has 16 amino acids. Trimming took 6 bases from V and 8 from J, leaving 23 bases between them. CDR3 DNA: TGTGCCAGTAGGGAGATATCGGAGGGGGGCAGGAAGCCCCAGCATTTT. It translates to CASREISEGGRKPQHF.

The gene calls are TRBV4-1 and TRBJ1-1; the D is unclear. The CDR3 extends over 14 amino acids. The V gene's germline CDR1 is MGHRA and CDR2 YSYEKL. V lost 5 bases to trimming and J lost 1 base, with 11 bases between them. The CDR3 coding sequence is TGCGCCAGCAGCGCCCCGACCCAGAACACTGAAGCTTTCTTT. Amino acid sequence: CASSAPTQNTEAFF.

The rearrangement joins TRBV19 to TRBJ1-6, with no clear D. The CDR3 covers 13 residues. CDR1 is LNHDA, CDR2 SQIVND, per germline (reference sequence). Trimming left V 4 bases short and J 7 bases short, with 8 bases between. In nucleotides, the CDR3 is TGTGCCAGTAGTAGGACCGGCAATTCACCCCTCCACTTT. Its protein product is CASSRTGNSPLHF.

This sequence joins TRBV10-1 and TRBJ1-3; D is possibly TRBD1 (5 bases). Trimming took off 7 bases at V and 2 bases at J, with 15 bases between the two ends. CDR1 WNHNN and CDR2 SYGVQD come from the germline V gene (reference sequence). CDR3 length: 15 residues. CDR3 nucleotides: TGCGCCAGCACCGGGGCCGAGGGGACTGGAAACACCATATATTTT. Residues: CASTGAEGTGNTIYF.

This chain joins TRBV10-3 and TRBJ2-1, with 9 nucleotides matching TRBD2. The CDR3 consists of 13 residues. Germline V gene lookup returns CDR1 ENHRY and CDR2 SYGVKD. Trimming at V came to 10 bases and at J to 4 bases, leaving 5 bases not matched to a gene. CDR3 region: CATRLAEYNEQFF. CDR3 nucleotides: TGTGCCACCAGACTAGCGGAGTACAATGAGCAGTTCTTC.

The rearrangement links TRBV30 to TRBJ2-5; D remains ambiguous. Between the trimmed V and J ends, which lost 0 bases and 5 bases, there was a span of 16 bases. Germline CDR1 is GTSNPN and CDR2 is SVGIG (reference sequence). The length of the CDR3 is 15 residues. The DNA of the CDR3 is TGTGCCTGGAGTGTACGTACCCCACAGTGGGAGACCCAGTACTTC. This translates into CAWSVRTPQWETQYF.

The V and J genes are TRBV7-2 and TRBJ2-7, with 7 bases lining up with TRBD1. The CDR3 sequence is 15 residues long. From germline, CDR1 is SGHTA and CDR2 FQGNSA. The junction had 9 bases not matched to a gene; V was cut back by 4 bases and J by 3 bases. The CDR3 reads CASSSPTGWVYEQYF. CDR3 nucleotides: TGTGCCAGCAGCTCCCCGACAGGGTGGGTCTACGAGCAGTACTTC.

The rearrangement uses TRBV5-1 and TRBJ1-4; 7 nucleotides align to TRBD1. The junction had 10 bases not matched to a gene; V was cut back by 2 bases and J by 0 bases. The CDR3 extends over 18 amino acids. Germline values: CDR1 SGHRS, CDR2 YFSETQ. CDR3 coding DNA: TGCGCCAGCAGCTTAGGGGGCCTACCGATAACAACTAATGAAAAACTGTTTTTT. Encoded protein: CASSLGGLPITTNEKLFF.

V is TRBV6-5 and J is TRBJ1-2; possibly TRBD1 for D (5 bases). Trimming removed 5 bases from V and 4 bases from J, with 17 bases in between. The CDR3 sequence is 15 residues long. Germline CDR1 is MNHEY and CDR2 is SVGAGI. CDR3 loop: CASSPRGKIGYGYTF. CDR3 nucleotides: TGTGCCAGCAGTCCCCGGGGGAAGATAGGCTATGGCTACACCTTC.

The CDR3 sequence: CAIGDSETDTQYF. DNA for the CDR3: TGTGCCATCGGGGACAGTGAAACAGATACGCAGTATTTT. The V gene is TRBV6-6, the J gene TRBJ2-3, with 7 positions matching TRBD1. The CDR3 has 13 amino acids. V lost 10 bases to trimming and J lost 3 bases; unmatched junction nucleotides: 7. The germline V gene has CDR1 MNHNY and CDR2 SVGAGI (reference sequence).

V gene TRBV7-9 combines with J gene TRBJ2-2, with D tentatively TRBD1 (6 bases). The CDR3 totals 16 residues. V lost 5 bases and J 0 bases, leaving 13 bases between the germline ends. CDR1 and CDR2 from the germline V gene are SEHNR and FQNEAQ (reference sequence). The CDR3 DNA follows: TGTGCCAGCAGCACCCGGACAGACGCGAACACCGGGGAGCTGTTTTTT. Translation gives CASSTRTDANTGELFF.

The chain couples TRBV12-5 to TRBJ1-3, with D possibly being TRBD1 (5 bases). V shed 8 bases and J shed 4 bases, with 12 bases lying between them. The CDR3 consists of 13 residues. Germline values: CDR1 LGHNT, CDR2 FRNRAP. As DNA, the CDR3 is TGTGCTAGTAAATCAGGGAACGGAAACACCATATATTTT. The encoded protein is CASKSGNGNTIYF. Looking up the rest from reference TRBV12-5 and TRBJ1-3 gives the full variable domain: DARVTQTPRHKVTEMGQEVTMRCQPILGHNTVFWYRQTMMQGLELLAYFRNRAPLDDSGMPKDRFSAEMPDATLATLKIQPSEPRDSAVYFCASKSGNGNTIYFGEGSWLTVV.

The V call is TRBV5-1, the J call TRBJ2-7; TRBD1 is a possible D gene (6 bases). V was clipped by 5 bases and J by 2 bases, with 11 bases between them. The CDR3 contains 13 residues. Germline CDR1 is SGHRS and CDR2 is YFSETQ. The CDR3 DNA reads TGCGCCAGCAGGCCTCGGGACACCTACGAGCAGTACTTC. Translated: CASRPRDTYEQYF. Filled out from reference TRBV5-1 and TRBJ2-7, the complete variable domain reads KAGVTQTPRYLIKTRGQQVTLSCSPISGHRSVSWYQQTPGQGLQFLFEYFSETQRNKGNFPGRFSGRQFSNSRSEMNVSTLELGDSALYLCASRPRDTYEQYFGPGTRLTVT.